This is a list of T cell receptor beta chains from one sample in a study of cytomegalovirus exposure and HLA in healthy donors. Sequencing used immunoSEQ multiplex PCR; TCRdb keeps in-frame clones, though not all of them. The repertoire holds around 100,000 clones, with roughly 80% as singletons. The sequenced sample consisted of PBMCs. The receptors were gathered from a man aged 45-65 years in good health and CMV-seropositive. Both conserved end residues are part of each CDR3. The D gene is left open where the match is weak. Size values are once, few and many counts, or a class for expanded clones, and some rows have none.

v_call: TRBV13
clone_size: -
j_call: TRBJ2-5
d_call: TRBD2
cdr3_nt: TGTGCCAGCAGCTTCTACCGCCTAGCGGTCCAAGAGACCCAGTACTTC
cdr3_aa: CASSFYRLAVQETQYF

v_call: TRBV7-7
clone_size: -
j_call: TRBJ2-3
d_call: -
cdr3_nt: TGTGCCAGCAGCTTAGGTGGGACTGAAACAGATACGCAGTATTTT
cdr3_aa: CASSLGGTETDTQYF

v_call: TRBV27
clone_size: once
j_call: TRBJ2-7
d_call: -
cdr3_nt: TGTGCCAGCAGTTTAGGAGGGTTGGATTACGAGCAGTACTTC
cdr3_aa: CASSLGGLDYEQYF

v_call: TRBV6-6
clone_size: -
j_call: TRBJ2-5
d_call: -
cdr3_nt: TGTGCCAGCAGTTACCCGGGACTTCAAGAGACCCAGTACTTC
cdr3_aa: CASSYPGLQETQYF

v_call: TRBV6-5
clone_size: -
j_call: TRBJ1-2
d_call: -
cdr3_nt: TGTGCCAGCAAAACCGGGACATCAGAAACCTACACCTTC
cdr3_aa: CASKTGTSETYTF

v_call: TRBV5-1
clone_size: once
j_call: TRBJ1-5
d_call: TRBD1
cdr3_nt: TGCGCCAGCAGCTTGGGACAGGGTGATCAGCCCCAGCATTTT
cdr3_aa: CASSLGQGDQPQHF

v_call: TRBV5-7
clone_size: -
j_call: TRBJ2-7
d_call: -
cdr3_nt: TGTGCCAGCAGCTTGGACAGGGACTCCTACGAGCAGTACTTC
cdr3_aa: CASSLDRDSYEQYF

v_call: TRBV21-1
clone_size: -
j_call: TRBJ2-2
d_call: -
cdr3_nt: TGTGCCAGCAGCATTCGACTAGCGGGAGACAACACCGGGGAGCCGTTTTTT
cdr3_aa: CASSIRLAGDNTGEPFF

v_call: TRBV5-4
clone_size: once
j_call: TRBJ2-2
d_call: TRBD2
cdr3_nt: TGTGCCAGCAGCTGGAGCGGGATAGGGGCCGGGGAGCTGTTTTTT
cdr3_aa: CASSWSGIGAGELFF

v_call: TRBV6-5
clone_size: once
j_call: TRBJ2-2
d_call: TRBD1
cdr3_nt: TGTGCCAGCCATCGGCAGGGGGTCAAAACCGGGGAGCTGTTTTTT
cdr3_aa: CASHRQGVKTGELFF

v_call: TRBV6-6
clone_size: -
j_call: TRBJ2-3
d_call: -
cdr3_nt: TGTGCCAGCAGCCCTCTGGCCGCTAGCACAGATACGCAGTATTTT
cdr3_aa: CASSPLAASTDTQYF